This entry lists 11 T cell receptor beta chains sequenced from one sample in a study of cytomegalovirus exposure and HLA in healthy donors. PCR used 60 Vbeta primers and 13 Jbeta primers. The repertoire was sequenced with immunoSEQ multiplex PCR; TCRdb's copy has only in-frame clones and lacks some. The repertoire holds around 140,000 clones, with approximately 80% as singletons. The sample comprised PBMCs. These receptors came from a female donor in good health and CMV-seronegative.

This chain connects TRBV9 to TRBJ1-1; possible D gene TRBD1, 6 bases. The V gene's germline CDR1 is SGDLS and CDR2 YYNGEE. The CDR3 has 15 amino acids. The ends were cut back, 4 bases at V and 0 bases at J, with 13 bases in the middle. CDR3 protein: CASSPVRGMNTEAFF. The CDR3 DNA follows: TGTGCCAGCAGCCCGGTCAGGGGAATGAACACTGAAGCTTTCTTT.

This chain links TRBV6-6 with TRBJ2-5; weak D call: TRBD2 (6 bases). Germline values: CDR1 MNHNY, CDR2 SVGAGI (reference sequence). Trimming cost V 5 bases and J 5 bases, with 15 bases left between them. CDR3 length: 14 residues. The CDR3 protein is CASSRRDHTETQYF. The CDR3 nucleotides read TGTGCCAGCAGTAGGCGGGACCACACGGAGACCCAGTACTTC.

The chain combines TRBV28 with TRBJ2-1; 14 bases align to TRBD2. Germline V gene data show CDR1 as MDHEN and CDR2 as SYDVKM. The trim removed 6 bases at V and 10 bases at J, leaving 8 bases unmatched. The CDR3 totals 15 residues. The CDR3 here is CASSPGLAGVREQFF. Here the CDR3 DNA reads TGTGCCAGCAGCCCGGGACTAGCGGGAGTGCGGGAGCAGTTCTTC. Full variable domain (missing parts from reference TRBV28 and TRBJ2-1): DVKVTQSSRYLVKRTGEKVFLECVQDMDHENMFWYRQDPGLGLRLIYFSYDVKMKEKGDIPEGYSVSREKKERFSLILESASTNQTSMYLCASSPGLAGVREQFFGPGTRLTVL.

The chain uses TRBV7-9 and TRBJ2-1; the match to TRBD2 covers 7 bases. Per germline, CDR1 SEHNR and CDR2 FQNEAQ (reference sequence). The CDR3 is 12 residues long. V shed 5 bases, J shed 8 bases, and the junction held 3 bases outside the gene matches. For the CDR3, the DNA is TGTGCCAGCAGCCTCCGGGGGGATGAGCAGTTCTTC. It yields the protein CASSLRGDEQFF.

CDR3 bases: TGTGCCAGCTCACCACGGACTTACGATGAGCAGTTCTTC. It specifies CASSPRTYDEQFF. The V call is TRBV18, the J call TRBJ2-1; weak D call: TRBD2 (5 bases). The CDR3 is made up of 13 amino acids. The germline V gene encodes CDR1 KGHSH and CDR2 LQKENI. The V end lost 1 base, the J end lost 8 bases, and 9 bases lay between the germline ends.

The table lists this clone with a few counts. The DNA for the CDR3 is TGCGCCAGCAGCCCTGGACTGTCCGGGGGGGCAGATACGCAGTATTTT. Translation gives CASSPGLSGGADTQYF. V is TRBV5-1 and J is TRBJ2-3; 8 nucleotides line up with TRBD2. CDR3 length: 16 amino acids. Germline V lookup: CDR1 SGHRS, CDR2 YFSETQ. V was pared by 4 bases and J by 4 bases, with 11 bases of the junction left unmatched. The variable domain in full, with the rest retrieved from reference TRBV5-1 and TRBJ2-3, is KAGVTQTPRYLIKTRGQQVTLSCSPISGHRSVSWYQQTPGQGLQFLFEYFSETQRNKGNFPGRFSGRQFSNSRSEMNVSTLELGDSALYLCASSPGLSGGADTQYFGPGTRLTVL.

V is TRBV10-3 and J is TRBJ1-2; 9 bases map to TRBD1. The germline gives CDR1 ENHRY, CDR2 SYGVKD. The CDR3 loop spans 15 amino acids. V lost 3 bases, J lost 2 bases, and 4 bases stayed unmatched. This chain's CDR3 is CAISEGTGLNYGYTF. In DNA, the CDR3 is TGTGCCATCAGTGAAGGGACAGGGTTAAACTATGGCTACACCTTC.

CDR3 protein: CASSLGTGYNEQFF. CDR3 nucleotide sequence: TGCGCCAGCAGCTTGGGGACGGGGTACAATGAGCAGTTCTTC. This chain connects TRBV5-1 to TRBJ2-1; D is perhaps TRBD2 (5 bases). Per germline, CDR1 SGHRS and CDR2 YFSETQ. CDR3 size: 14 residues. V gave up 0 bases and J gave up 4 bases, with 8 bases separating them.

The chain links TRBV18 to TRBJ2-7, with 13 bases that match TRBD2. In germline, CDR1 is KGHSH, CDR2 LQKENI. The trim removed 5 bases at V and 5 bases at J, leaving 9 bases unmatched. The CDR3 is made up of 16 amino acids. The CDR3 is CASSVGTSGILDEQYF. CDR3 nucleotide sequence: TGTGCCAGCTCAGTAGGGACTAGCGGGATTCTCGACGAGCAGTACTTC. Variable domain in full (rest from reference TRBV18 and TRBJ2-7): NAGVMQNPRHLVRRRGQEARLRCSPMKGHSHVYWYRQLPEEGLKFMVYLQKENIIDESGMPKERFSAEFPKEGPSILRIQQVVRGDSAAYFCASSVGTSGILDEQYFGPGTRLTVT.

V and J are TRBV18 and TRBJ2-1; D not certain. The V end lost 2 bases, the J end lost 4 bases, and 6 bases lay between the germline ends. This CDR3 contains 13 residues. The germline gives CDR1 KGHSH, CDR2 LQKENI. In DNA form, the CDR3 reads TGTGCCAGCTCACCAAAGCCGTACAATGAGCAGTTCTTC. Its translation: CASSPKPYNEQFF. Full variable domain (rest looked up from reference TRBV18 and TRBJ2-1): NAGVMQNPRHLVRRRGQEARLRCSPMKGHSHVYWYRQLPEEGLKFMVYLQKENIIDESGMPKERFSAEFPKEGPSILRIQQVVRGDSAAYFCASSPKPYNEQFFGPGTRLTVL.

This clone is a singleton in its sample. The V and J genes are TRBV7-3 and TRBJ2-7; 7 bases agree with TRBD2. CDR1 is SGHTA, CDR2 FQGTGA, per germline. The CDR3 runs 15 residues. Losses at the gene ends were 4 bases for V and 2 bases for J; bases not matched to a gene: 8. CDR3 sequence: CASSSFTGGPYEQYF. The DNA of the CDR3 is TGTGCCAGCAGCTCCTTCACGGGAGGACCCTACGAGCAGTACTTC.